A single sample gave rise to the 24 T cell receptor beta chains below, sequenced in a study of blood T cell repertoires in COVID-19. Here immunoSEQ multiplex PCR was the method, and the copy in TCRdb shows in-frame clones only, minus some. The profile shows around 67,000 clones, roughly 82% of them singletons. Sequencing used peripheral blood. The origin of the receptors is a man older than 75 with active COVID-19.

The genes are TRBV2 and TRBJ2-1, with 10 nucleotides matching TRBD2. The V and J ends lost 4 bases and 2 bases, in that order; junction bases with no gene match: 5. This CDR3 has 16 residues. Germline loops: CDR1 SNHLY, CDR2 FYNNEI. CDR3 region: CASSGIAGGPYNEQFF. CDR3 coding DNA: TGTGCCAGCAGTGGAATAGCGGGGGGACCCTACAATGAGCAGTTCTTC. Full variable domain (rest looked up from reference TRBV2 and TRBJ2-1): EPEVTQTPSHQVTQMGQEVILRCVPISNHLYFYWYRQILGQKVEFLVSFYNNEISEKSEIFDDQFSVERPDGSNFTLKIRSTKLEDSAMYFCASSGIAGGPYNEQFFGPGTRLTVL.

The chain links TRBV3-1 (or the pseudogene TRBV3-2) to TRBJ2-5, with 8 nucleotides matching TRBD2. CDR3 length: 15 residues. The J segment lost 1 base and the V segment lost 4 bases, leaving 5 bases of the junction unmatched. The germline V gene has CDR1 LGHDT and CDR2 YNNKEL (reference sequence). The CDR3 reads CASSPSGGPQETQYF. CDR3 sequence (DNA): TGTGCCAGCAGCCCCAGCGGGGGACCCCAAGAGACCCAGTACTTC.

The V call is TRBV7-9, the J call TRBJ2-7; D gene ambiguous. Germline V CDR1 and CDR2: SEHNR, FQNEAQ (reference sequence). The CDR3 is made up of 14 amino acids. Trimming shortened V by 4 bases and J by 3 bases, and 13 bases separated the two germline ends. The CDR3 nucleotides are TGTGCCAGCAGCTCATCACCGGGTCTCTACGAGCAGTACTTC. Its translation: CASSSSPGLYEQYF.

V gene TRBV5-4 combines with J gene TRBJ2-1, with 7 bases identical to TRBD1. V shed 4 bases and J 2 bases; nucleotides not matched to a gene: 9. Germline loops: CDR1 SGHNT, CDR2 YYREEE (reference sequence). This CDR3 contains 16 residues. The CDR3 region has the DNA TGTGCCAGCAGCCTGAACAGGGGTCTAACCTACAATGAGCAGTTCTTC. It yields the protein CASSLNRGLTYNEQFF.

The gene calls are TRBV11-2 and TRBJ2-1; D perhaps matches TRBD1 (6 bases). The V end was cut by 5 bases, the J end by 4 bases, with 18 bases between. CDR3 length: 16 residues. Germline V CDR1 and CDR2: SGHAT, FQNNGV. The CDR3 bases are TGTGCCAGCAGCGGGCCGGTTTCGGACAGATACAATGAGCAGTTCTTC. The encoded protein is CASSGPVSDRYNEQFF.

This clone is a singleton in its sample. The chain combines TRBV28 with TRBJ2-2; a weak D match, TRBD2 (5 bases). Germline lookup yields CDR1 MDHEN and CDR2 SYDVKM. Deletions cut 8 bases from V and 6 bases from J, with 13 bases between. The CDR3 covers 13 residues. This CDR3 reads CASVRERAGELFF. In DNA form, the CDR3 reads TGTGCCAGCGTTAGGGAGAGGGCCGGGGAGCTGTTTTTT.

J is TRBJ1-4 and V is TRBV2; TRBD1 agrees at 9 bases. The CDR3 contains 14 residues. The junction had 7 bases not matched to a gene; V was cut back by 4 bases and J by 10 bases. Per the germline V gene, CDR1 is SNHLY and CDR2 is FYNNEI. CDR3 loop: CASSVDRGGRKLFF. The CDR3 DNA is TGTGCCAGCAGTGTGGACAGGGGAGGTCGAAAACTGTTTTTT.

A single count supports this clone. The V call is TRBV5-1, the J call TRBJ2-7; no clear D. Germline CDR1 is SGHRS and CDR2 is YFSETQ. V lost 1 base and J 3 bases, leaving 8 bases between the germline ends. The CDR3 runs 13 residues. The DNA for the CDR3 is TGCGCCAGCAGCTTGCTAGGTTTCTACGAGCAGTACTTC. Amino acids: CASSLLGFYEQYF. Drawing the rest from reference TRBV5-1 and TRBJ2-7, the complete variable domain is KAGVTQTPRYLIKTRGQQVTLSCSPISGHRSVSWYQQTPGQGLQFLFEYFSETQRNKGNFPGRFSGRQFSNSRSEMNVSTLELGDSALYLCASSLLGFYEQYFGPGTRLTVT.

This chain links TRBV28 with TRBJ2-1; 7 bases agree with TRBD1. This CDR3 is 13 amino acids long. Germline assignment: CDR1 MDHEN and CDR2 SYDVKM. V shed 4 bases, J shed 5 bases, and the junction held 2 bases outside the gene matches. The CDR3 sequence is CASSSGQNNEQFF. For the CDR3, the DNA is TGTGCCAGCAGTTCGGGACAGAACAATGAGCAGTTCTTC.

This chain joins TRBV7-2 and TRBJ2-7, with 9 bases matching TRBD2. The V gene end was trimmed by 4 bases and the J gene end by 0 bases; junction bases not matched to a gene: 4. This CDR3 has 15 amino acids. Germline values: CDR1 SGHTA, CDR2 FQGNSA. The CDR3 protein is CASSSPSGVSYEQYF. The CDR3 nucleotides are TGTGCCAGCAGCTCTCCTAGCGGGGTCTCCTACGAGCAGTACTTC.

The chain uses TRBV5-4 and TRBJ2-7; 7 nucleotides agree with TRBD1. Per germline, CDR1 SGHNT and CDR2 YYREEE (reference sequence). V shed 0 bases and J 6 bases; nucleotides not matched to a gene: 12. CDR3 length: 16 residues. Here the CDR3 DNA reads TGTGCCAGCAGCTTGGGAGTTATGACAGGGTCCCGCGAGCAGTACTTC. This gives the protein CASSLGVMTGSREQYF.

The chain links TRBV7-2 to TRBJ1-1; possibly TRBD1 for D (5 bases). This CDR3 has 14 amino acids. Looked up from germline, CDR1 is SGHTA and CDR2 is FQGNSA. V lost 0 bases and J 5 bases, leaving 10 bases between the germline ends. CDR3 bases: TGTGCCAGCAGCTTAGCTCGGGGGGTGACTGAAGCTTTCTTT. Translating it yields CASSLARGVTEAFF.

This sequence joins TRBV6-7 and TRBJ1-2; D is perhaps TRBD1 (5 bases). TRBV6-7 is an open reading frame whose function is uncertain. The CDR3 contains 15 residues. Deletions cut 5 bases from V and 7 bases from J, with 20 bases between. The chain's CDR3 is CASSPVAGAVCGYTF. The CDR3 DNA follows: TGTGCCAGCAGTCCGGTTGCTGGGGCGGTTTGTGGCTACACCTTC.

CDR3 nucleotide sequence: TGTGCCAGCAGCTTAGCGGACAGGGCCCAGAGTGGCTACACCTTC. Its protein product is CASSLADRAQSGYTF. The V call is TRBV5-5, the J call TRBJ1-2; 8 bases line up with TRBD1. Germline values: CDR1 SGHKS, CDR2 YYEKEE (reference sequence). After removal of 2 bases from V and 7 bases from J, the junction contained 10 bases not matched to a gene. The CDR3 length is 15 residues. Full variable domain (outside the CDR3, taken from reference TRBV5-5 and TRBJ1-2): DAGVTQSPTHLIKTRGQQVTLRCSPISGHKSVSWYQQVLGQGPQFIFQYYEKEERGRGNFPDRFSARQFPNYSSELNVNALLLGDSALYLCASSLADRAQSGYTFGSGTRLTVV.

J is TRBJ1-1 and V is TRBV9; D gene ambiguous. There are 14 residues in the CDR3. The germline V gene encodes CDR1 SGDLS and CDR2 YYNGEE. The germline V and J ends were trimmed by 0 bases and 4 bases, with 10 bases remaining between them. This chain's CDR3 is CASSVDFVSTEAFF. The CDR3 DNA sequence: TGTGCCAGCAGCGTAGACTTCGTGAGCACTGAAGCTTTCTTT.

The chain carries TRBV2 and TRBJ2-4, with TRBD2 identical over 9 bases. The CDR3 runs to 15 residues. Germline-derived CDR1 and CDR2 are SNHLY and FYNNEI. The V gene end was trimmed by 3 bases and the J gene end by 0 bases; junction bases not matched to a gene: 0. CDR3: CASSEREGAKNIQYF. The CDR3 DNA is TGTGCCAGCAGTGAGCGGGAGGGAGCCAAAAACATTCAGTACTTC.

The rearrangement links TRBV18 to TRBJ2-5; D perhaps matches TRBD1 (9 bases). This CDR3 has 14 residues. V lost 8 bases and J 3 bases, leaving 16 bases between the germline ends. Looked up from germline, CDR1 is KGHSH and CDR2 is LQKENI. Here the CDR3 reads CASRRGDREETQYF. CDR3 in DNA: TGTGCCAGCCGGCGGGGGGACAGGGAAGAGACCCAGTACTTC. The full variable domain, its missing parts supplied by reference TRBV18 and TRBJ2-5, is NAGVMQNPRHLVRRRGQEARLRCSPMKGHSHVYWYRQLPEEGLKFMVYLQKENIIDESGMPKERFSAEFPKEGPSILRIQQVVRGDSAAYFCASRRGDREETQYFGPGTRLLVL.

The genes are TRBV25-1 and TRBJ2-7, with 12 nucleotides matching TRBD2. Per germline, CDR1 MGHDK and CDR2 SYGVNS. The CDR3 sequence is 14 residues long. V lost 8 bases and J lost 0; bases outside the gene matches: 2. As DNA, the CDR3 is TGTGCCAGCCAACTAGCGGGGGGCTCCTACGAGCAGTACTTC. Residues: CASQLAGGSYEQYF.

The rearrangement links TRBV3-1 (or the pseudogene TRBV3-2) to TRBJ1-2, with no clear D. CDR1 is LGHDT, CDR2 YNNKEL, per germline (reference sequence). Trimming shortened V by 7 bases and J by 1 base, and 16 bases separated the two germline ends. The CDR3 is 15 amino acids. CDR3 sequence: CASTRAGGGNYGYTF. The CDR3 bases are TGTGCCAGCACCCGCGCGGGCGGAGGTAACTATGGCTACACCTTC.

This sequence joins TRBV4-2 and TRBJ2-1; tentative D call: TRBD2 (6 bases). This CDR3 is built from 16 residues. Germline V gene sequence: CDR1 LGHNA, CDR2 YNFKEQ. Trimming cost V 1 base and J 4 bases, with 14 bases left between them. This CDR3 is CASSQVRDFAYNEQFF. The CDR3 region has the DNA TGTGCCAGCAGCCAAGTCCGGGACTTCGCGTACAATGAGCAGTTCTTC.

The chain joins TRBV5-4 to TRBJ2-5; the D is unclear. There are 13 residues in the CDR3. The germline V and J ends were trimmed by 0 bases and 3 bases, with 6 bases remaining between them. In germline, CDR1 is SGHNT, CDR2 YYREEE (reference sequence). CDR3 coding DNA: TGTGCCAGCAGCTTGGTCTCGGAAGAGACCCAGTACTTC. Protein sequence: CASSLVSEETQYF.

The rearrangement uses TRBV19 and TRBJ1-2; D gene unclear. The CDR3 extends over 12 amino acids. V was trimmed by 3 bases and J by 8 bases, leaving 10 bases between them. Germline values: CDR1 LNHDA, CDR2 SQIVND (reference sequence). The CDR3 region has the DNA TGTGCCAGTAGTATCAGAGATAGCGGCTACACCTTC. It specifies CASSIRDSGYTF. The variable domain in full, completed from reference TRBV19 and TRBJ1-2, reads DGGITQSPKYLFRKEGQNVTLSCEQNLNHDAMYWYRQDPGQGLRLIYYSQIVNDFQKGDIAEGYSVSREKKESFPLTVTSAQKNPTAFYLCASSIRDSGYTFGSGTRLTVV.

This clone was counted between two and nine times. V and J are TRBV10-3 and TRBJ2-1; 11 bases align to TRBD1. Per the germline V gene, CDR1 is ENHRY and CDR2 is SYGVKD. The V and J ends lost 10 bases and 2 bases, in that order; junction bases with no gene match: 4. This CDR3 is built from 14 residues. CDR3 loop: CATWTGGTYNEQFF. The CDR3, as DNA: TGTGCCACCTGGACAGGGGGCACCTACAATGAGCAGTTCTTC.

This clone was detected only a few times. The chain recombines TRBV6-1 with TRBJ2-3, with a weak D call TRBD2 (7 bases). This CDR3 region has 15 residues. Looked up from germline, CDR1 is MNHNS and CDR2 is SASEGT. V lost 2 bases to trimming and J lost 2 bases, with 11 bases between them. CDR3: CASSEYAGATDTQYF. The CDR3 coding sequence is TGTGCCAGCAGTGAATATGCGGGGGCCACAGATACGCAGTATTTT.